This T cell receptor beta chain was obtained from a study of T cell responses to AZD1222 COVID-19 vaccine. V was cut by 6 bases and J by 4 bases, with 4 bases left in between. The CDR3 spans 12 residues. The germline gives CDR1 SNHLY, CDR2 FYNNEI. The data were produced by immunoSEQ multiplex PCR, yet TCRdb's version contains in-frame clones alone and is incomplete. Among 110,000 to 150,000 clones listed, around 90% were seen once. This receptor was obtained from an adult in good health. The sequences come from peripheral blood, collected on day 0 of AZD1222 vaccination. The chain is built from TRBV2 and TRBJ1-6; D is unclear. The CDR3 sequence: CASRGYNSPLHF. The CDR3 DNA is TGTGCCAGCAGAGGGTATAATTCACCCCTCCACTTT.